Listed here are 10 T cell receptor beta chains from one sample, sequenced in a study of identical twins. TCRdb reanalysed the 5' RACE reads using MiXCR and keeps one entry per CDR3 protein. The profile covers 550,000 to 800,000 distinct CDR3 sequences, with 7.1% appearing a single time and about 1.5% taken by the ten largest. This sample was also put to use in a study of yellow fever vaccine responses in identical twins.

Source material: PBMCs. These receptors originate from a woman between 18 and 29 years old in good health.

This clonotype has just a few counts. The rearrangement uses TRBV12-3 or TRBV12-4 and TRBJ2-7; 8 bases match TRBD2. V lost 10 bases and J lost 0; bases outside the gene matches: 5. This CDR3 spans 13 amino acids. CDR3 nucleotide sequence: TGTGCCACCGCGGGGGGTGGCTCCTACGAGCAGTACTTC. It translates to CATAGGGSYEQYF.

This clonotype was seen at least ten times. The rearrangement joins TRBV7-9 to TRBJ2-7, with D perhaps matching TRBD2 (6 bases). The V end was cut by 6 bases, the J end by 0 bases, with 12 bases between. Germline V gene sequence: CDR1 SEHNR, CDR2 FQNEAQ (reference sequence). This CDR3 contains 14 residues. The CDR3 spells CASSFGGSSYEQYF. The CDR3 bases are TGTGCCAGCAGTTTCGGGGGAAGCTCCTACGAGCAGTACTTC.

On this clonotype itself: A much larger clone differs from this one at a single base, so this may be a read error. The chain joins TRBV12-3 or TRBV12-4 to TRBJ2-2; 9 bases align to TRBD2. The V gene end was trimmed by 5 bases and the J gene end by 3 bases; junction bases not matched to a gene: 7. CDR3 length: 16 amino acids. CDR3 protein: CASSPSGRPDTGELFF. The CDR3 region has the DNA TGTGCCAGCAGTCCAAGCGGGAGGCCTGACACCGGGGAGCTGTTTTTT.

This chain connects TRBV29-1 to TRBJ1-1; the D is unclear. The CDR3 is made up of 12 amino acids. V was trimmed by 4 bases and J by 1 base, leaving 7 bases between them. Germline-derived CDR1 and CDR2 are SQVTM and ANQGSEA. This CDR3 is CSVGDSNTEAFF. CDR3 nucleotides: TGCAGCGTTGGAGACTCGAACACTGAAGCTTTCTTT.

This clonotype was counted many times. This rearrangement joins TRBV12-3 or TRBV12-4 to TRBJ2-1; 11 bases are a match to TRBD2. With V trimmed by 4 bases and J by 6 bases, 5 bases remained unmatched. The CDR3 is made up of 15 amino acids. CDR3 in amino acids: CASSSGLAVLNEQFF. The CDR3 coding sequence is TGTGCCAGCAGTTCGGGACTAGCGGTCCTCAATGAGCAGTTCTTC.

A few counts support this clonotype. The chain carries TRBV11-3 and TRBJ2-7; D uncertain. The germline V gene encodes CDR1 SGHNT and CDR2 YENEEA. The CDR3 spans 14 residues. V was pared by 7 bases and J by 2 bases, with 15 bases between. CDR3: CASTPGVSPYEQYF. CDR3 bases: TGTGCCAGCACCCCAGGCGTTTCACCCTACGAGCAGTACTTC.

This clonotype was counted only a few times. The rearrangement uses TRBV15 and TRBJ2-1, with TRBD2 identical over 8 bases. The CDR3 is 17 amino acids. CDR1 is LNHNV and CDR2 is YYDKDF in the germline V gene (reference sequence). V lost 5 bases and J lost 4; bases outside the gene matches: 13. CDR3 sequence (DNA): TGTGCCACCAGCGGGTGGGCGGGGGGACTTCATTACAATGAGCAGTTCTTC. Translating it yields CATSGWAGGLHYNEQFF.

This clonotype was seen a few times. The genes are TRBV24-1 and TRBJ2-1, with TRBD1 identical over 7 bases. V dropped 5 bases and J dropped 0; count of bases not matched to a gene: 3. Germline V gene data show CDR1 as KGHDR and CDR2 as SFDVKD. This CDR3 has 15 residues. CDR3 loop: CATSVQGSSYNEQFF. DNA of the CDR3: TGTGCCACCAGTGTACAGGGGAGCTCCTACAATGAGCAGTTCTTC.

This clonotype was observed once. This chain connects TRBV28 to TRBJ2-7; TRBD2 is a possible D gene (7 bases). Trimming pared 5 bases from V and 6 bases from J, leaving 14 bases between. This CDR3 is 13 amino acids long. Germline loops: CDR1 MDHEN, CDR2 SYDVKM. The CDR3 sequence is CASSRGGHSEQYV. CDR3 nucleotide sequence: TGTGCCAGCAGTCGCGGGGGCCATAGCGAGCAGTACGTC.

The chain carries TRBV20-1 and TRBJ2-5; tentative D call: TRBD1 (5 bases). The CDR3 has 13 residues. CDR1 DFQATT and CDR2 SNEGSKA come from the germline V gene (reference sequence). Trimming removed 0 bases from V and 4 bases from J, with 9 bases in between. In nucleotides, the CDR3 is TGCAGTGCTAGAGACAGGGTCGCAGAGACCCAGTACTTC. Translated: CSARDRVAETQYF.